This T cell receptor beta chain is from a study of blood T cell repertoires in COVID-19. Overall study: The United States, Italy and Spain were the sources of the acute and convalescent COVID-19 samples.

As handled by the study authors: It was from reference gene primer amplification that nucleated cell counts were estimated. Method: immunoSEQ multiplex PCR; TCRdb's copy keeps in-frame clones and lacks some. That table is the source of V, J and clone size, and D and trimming were worked out from the DNA. The profile covers roughly 180,000 clones, with over 80% appearing a single time and 10% to 15% taken by the ten largest. Study members were between roughly 18 and 89 years old and lived in approximately 25 US regions. Sequenced material: PBMCs or T cells enriched from blood (not recorded which). This TCR was sampled from a woman aged 60-70 years who had recovered from COVID-19.

This CDR3 is CASSFWRETYEQYF. DNA of the CDR3: TGTGCCAGCAGTTTTTGGCGGGAAACCTACGAGCAGTACTTC. V usage is TRBV28 and J usage is TRBJ2-7, with a possible D match to TRBD2 (6 bases). Deletions cut 3 bases from V and 2 bases from J, with 11 bases between. Per germline, CDR1 MDHEN and CDR2 SYDVKM. CDR3 length equals 14 residues.